This T cell receptor beta chain was sequenced in a study of blood T cell repertoires in COVID-19. Study at large: The samples span acute and convalescent COVID-19 from the United States, Italy and Spain. From T cells, B-cell-depleted T cells, or PBMCs came the material, which was cDNA or gDNA.

Germline V gives CDR1 KGHSH, CDR2 LQKENI. After removal of 3 bases from V and 5 bases from J, the junction contained 7 bases not matched to a gene. The CDR3 sequence is 14 residues long. The table came from immunoSEQ multiplex PCR; TCRdb's copy has only in-frame clones and leaves some out. The sample lists over 85,000 clones; approximately 90% were seen once. This sequence joins TRBV18 and TRBJ2-7; 7 nucleotides match TRBD1. This TCR was recovered from a male donor with acute or convalescent COVID-19. The sample comprised peripheral blood. The CDR3 here is CASSPSGTADEQYF. In nucleotides, the CDR3 is TGTGCCAGCTCACCGTCGGGGACAGCTGACGAGCAGTACTTC.